This T cell receptor (beta chain) originates from a study of blood T cell repertoires in COVID-19. Study summary: From the United States, Italy and Spain came samples of acute and convalescent COVID-19. The cDNA or gDNA used as material had been derived from T cells, B-cell-depleted T cells, or PBMCs.

Original analysis: Amplified reference gene primers provided the basis for estimating nucleated cell counts. Profiling relied on immunoSEQ multiplex PCR, and the TCRdb table lists in-frame clones only, not all of them. Clonal size and the V and J genes are those of that table, whereas D and trimming came from the DNA. Among tens of thousands of clones listed, approximately 82% were seen once. Input material: peripheral blood. The clonotype comes from a woman of 80 years or more with acute or convalescent COVID-19.

CDR3 DNA sequence: TGCAGCGCACTCTCCGCCCGGGGAAATGAGCAGTTCTTC. It encodes CSALSARGNEQFF. The J gene is TRBJ2-1, the V gene TRBV29-1, with a possible D match to TRBD2 (5 bases). The germline V gene encodes CDR1 SQVTM and CDR2 ANQGSEA. The CDR3 spans 13 residues. Trimming took off 7 bases at V and 7 bases at J, with 17 bases between the two ends.